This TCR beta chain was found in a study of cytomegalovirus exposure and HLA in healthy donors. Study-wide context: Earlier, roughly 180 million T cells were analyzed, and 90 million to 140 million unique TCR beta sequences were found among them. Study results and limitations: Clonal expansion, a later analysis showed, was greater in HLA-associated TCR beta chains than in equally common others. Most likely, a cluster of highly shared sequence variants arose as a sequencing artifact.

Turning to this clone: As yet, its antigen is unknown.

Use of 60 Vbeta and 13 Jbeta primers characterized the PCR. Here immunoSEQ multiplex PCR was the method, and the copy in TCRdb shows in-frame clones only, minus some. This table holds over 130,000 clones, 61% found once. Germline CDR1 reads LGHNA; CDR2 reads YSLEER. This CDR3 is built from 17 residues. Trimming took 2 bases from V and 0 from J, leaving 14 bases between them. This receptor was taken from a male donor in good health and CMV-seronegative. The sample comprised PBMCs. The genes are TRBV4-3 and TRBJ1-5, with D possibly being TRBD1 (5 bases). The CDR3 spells CASSQYCRDYSNQPQHF. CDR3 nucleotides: TGCGCCAGCAGCCAATATTGCAGGGACTATAGCAATCAGCCCCAGCATTTT.